Listed below are T cell receptor beta chains from one sample, sequenced in a study of T cell responses to AZD1222 COVID-19 vaccine. The protocol was immunoSEQ multiplex PCR, while the TCRdb copy is restricted to in-frame clones and leaves out a portion. This sample has about 150,000 clones, with 75% to 95% found just once. Sequenced here: peripheral blood, sampled on day 0 of MenACWY control vaccination. The receptors originated from an adult in good health. CDR3s include the opening cysteine and the closing phenylalanine or tryptophan. D genes are given only for firm matches. Rows give clone size only sometimes, using once, few, many, or a class for an expanded clone.

CDR3 DNA | CDR3 protein | D gene | J gene | V gene | clone size
TGTGCCAGCAGCCAAGATGGGACGGGAGGGCCAAATACGCAGTATTTT | CASSQDGTGGPNTQYF | TRBD2 | TRBJ2-3 | TRBV3-1/TRBV3-2 | NA
TGTGCCAGCAGCTTGGGTGGGGCAGCCAATCAGCCCCAGCATTTT | CASSLGGAANQPQHF | NA | TRBJ1-5 | TRBV5-6 | NA
TGTGCCAGTAGTAGAGGGACAGGGATCGATGAGCAGTTCTTC | CASSRGTGIDEQFF | TRBD1 | TRBJ2-1 | TRBV19 | NA
TGTGCCAGCAGCCAAGAGACAGGGGGAAGCAATCAGCCCCAGCATTTT | CASSQETGGSNQPQHF | TRBD1 | TRBJ1-5 | TRBV4-2 | few
TGTGCCAGTAGTGTAGTAACCCTGGGTTATCAGCCCCAGCATTTT | CASSVVTLGYQPQHF | NA | TRBJ1-5 | TRBV19 | once
TGCGCCAGCAGCCAAGAGGGGGTGGGTTTGAACTATGGCTACACCTTC | CASSQEGVGLNYGYTF | NA | TRBJ1-2 | TRBV4-1 | NA
TGTGCCAGCAGCGTAGATCCTAGCTTCGACAATGAGCAGTTCTTC | CASSVDPSFDNEQFF | NA | TRBJ2-1 | TRBV9 | NA
TGTGCCAGCAGCAAGACCCAGACTAATGAAAAACTGTTTTTT | CASSKTQTNEKLFF | NA | TRBJ1-4 | TRBV4-2 | NA
TGTGCCAGCAGTGAACTGTCTAGCGCGAACACCGGGGAGCTGTTTTTT | CASSELSSANTGELFF | NA | TRBJ2-2 | TRBV6-1 | NA
TGTGCCACCAGTGATGACGAGGGAAGGGACACTGAAGCTTTCTTT | CATSDDEGRDTEAFF | NA | TRBJ1-1 | TRBV24-1 | NA
TGCAGCGTTGAAAAAGCAGGGGACCCTGAAGCTTTCTTT | CSVEKAGDPEAFF | NA | TRBJ1-1 | TRBV29-1 | NA
TGTGCCAGCAGCTCGGTGGACAGGGCTGGAAACACCATATATTTT | CASSSVDRAGNTIYF | TRBD1 | TRBJ1-3 | TRBV11-2 | NA
TGTGCCAGCCGGGGGGCGGGCAATCAGCCCCAGCATTTT | CASRGAGNQPQHF | NA | TRBJ1-5 | TRBV7-3 | NA
TGTGCCAGCAGTGGCTTAGAACACGAGCAGTTCTTC | CASSGLEHEQFF | NA | TRBJ2-1 | TRBV2 | NA
TGTGCCAGCACTCAGGGGAGGACAGATACGCAGTATTTT | CASTQGRTDTQYF | NA | TRBJ2-3 | TRBV3-1/TRBV3-2 | NA
TGCGCCAGCAGCTTGGAGGGGGTTAACTCTGGAAACACCATATATTTT | CASSLEGVNSGNTIYF | NA | TRBJ1-3 | TRBV5-1 | NA
TGTGCCAGTAGTATTTGGCCGTTGACAGGGATCTACGAGCAGTACTTC | CASSIWPLTGIYEQYF | TRBD1 | TRBJ2-7 | TRBV19 | NA
TGTGCCAGCAGCTTAACCGGGACTAGGGGGGGCAATGAGCAGTTCTTC | CASSLTGTRGGNEQFF | TRBD2 | TRBJ2-1 | TRBV11-1 | NA
TGTGCCATCAGTGAGTTCAATGAAGGGGGTAGCGGGTACAATGAGCAGTTCTTC | CAISEFNEGGSGYNEQFF | NA | TRBJ2-1 | TRBV10-3 | NA
TGTGCCAGCAGCTCCAGGCGGGGGCCGTCAGGTAATGAGCAGTTCTTC | CASSSRRGPSGNEQFF | NA | TRBJ2-1 | TRBV11-3 | once
TGTGCCACCAGTGACCCCAGGGGCGCGGGGAATGAGCAGTTCTTC | CATSDPRGAGNEQFF | NA | TRBJ2-1 | TRBV24-1 | NA
TGCGCCAGCAGGGCCCTACAGGGTAATCAGCCCCAGCATTTT | CASRALQGNQPQHF | NA | TRBJ1-5 | TRBV10-2 | NA
TGTGCCAGCAGCTTTCAATTTCTAGCGGGAGGCTCAGATACGCAGTATTTT | CASSFQFLAGGSDTQYF | TRBD2 | TRBJ2-3 | TRBV7-2 | NA
TGTGCCAGTAGTATAGATGGGTGGCCTAGCTCCTACAATGAGCAGTTCTTC | CASSIDGWPSSYNEQFF | NA | TRBJ2-1 | TRBV19 | NA
TGTGCCAGCAGCGTACTGGTCCTGGGAGCCTGCGGCAATCAGCCCCAGCATTTT | CASSVLVLGACGNQPQHF | NA | TRBJ1-5 | TRBV9 | NA
TGTGCCACCAGCAGAGAAGGACCGCTGAACACTGAAGCTTTCTTT | CATSREGPLNTEAFF | NA | TRBJ1-1 | TRBV15 | NA
TGTGCCAGCAGCCAATTCGGGCACACCGGGGAGACCCAGTACTTC | CASSQFGHTGETQYF | NA | TRBJ2-5 | TRBV3-1/TRBV3-2 | NA
TGCAGTGCCCAGGATGTTGCTGGGGAGTTCTTC | CSAQDVAGEFF | NA | TRBJ2-1 | TRBV20-1 | NA
TGTGCCAGCAGTCCCGACTTCTCGGCCTCCTACAATGAGCAGTTCTTC | CASSPDFSASYNEQFF | NA | TRBJ2-1 | TRBV27 | NA